This TCR beta chain stems from a study of OX40 agonist ivuxolimab in advanced cancers. The overall study: The dose-escalation group included hepatocellular carcinoma, melanoma, renal cell carcinoma and head and neck cancer. The study, taken as a whole, reports: Doses of 0.1 to 3.0 mg/kg were accompanied by clonal expansion of CD4+ and CD8+ blood T cells by week 6. Also present in some nonresponders was a low level of normalized T-cell clonal expansion.

This clone appeared a few times. The antigen is not known. Germline CDR1 and CDR2: LNHDA and SQIVND (reference sequence). The V gene end was trimmed by 5 bases and the J gene end by 6 bases; junction bases not matched to a gene: 12. The CDR3 is made up of 15 amino acids. Profiling relied on immunoSEQ multiplex PCR, and the TCRdb table lists in-frame clones only, not all of them. The data show 65,000 to 95,000 clones, around 90% seen once. Blood was sampled at baseline, cycle 4 day 1, and cycle 7 day 1. The sequence was obtained from an adult with an advanced solid tumor such as melanoma, head and neck, liver or kidney cancer. The material was CD4+ or CD8+ T cells sorted from blood, obtained in a trial of the OX40 agonist ivuxolimab. V and J are TRBV19 and TRBJ1-2, with TRBD1 identical over 7 bases. The CDR3: CASSVETGANNGYTF. CDR3 in DNA: TGTGCCAGTAGTGTTGAAACAGGGGCGAATAATGGCTACACCTTC.